Reported below is one TCR beta chain. Its antigen is not known. V dropped 0 bases and J dropped 4 bases, with 14 bases sitting between them. This CDR3 comprises 16 residues. Per germline, CDR1 MGHRA and CDR2 YSYEKL. This sample is part of a study of cytomegalovirus exposure and HLA in healthy donors. General observations from the study: Most TCRs appeared rarely, but some public TCRs recurred in many donors.

The table came from immunoSEQ multiplex PCR; TCRdb's copy has only in-frame clones and leaves some out. Here the sample spans more than 90,000 clones, around 85% being singletons. The sample taken for sequencing was PBMCs. This sequence joins TRBV4-1 and TRBJ2-3, with a possible D match to TRBD2 (5 bases). The TCR sequence derives from a young man in good health and CMV-seropositive. This CDR3 reads CASSQDPRGFADTQYF. CDR3 nucleotides: TGCGCCAGCAGCCAAGATCCGCGAGGGTTCGCAGATACGCAGTATTTT.